Below, 5 T cell receptor beta chains from the same sample are listed, as sequenced in a study of blood T cell repertoires in COVID-19. Repertoires were generated with immunoSEQ multiplex PCR, while TCRdb's copy carries only in-frame clones and drops some. Seen here are about 180,000 clones, 84% observed once, and the top ten hold approximately 7%. Sequencing was done on a sample of peripheral blood. These receptors came from a human donor in a cohort sampled during active COVID-19.

The chain uses TRBV5-6 and TRBJ1-1; maybe TRBD1 (5 bases). The CDR3 spans 14 residues. Germline CDR1 is SGHDT and CDR2 is YYEEEE. Between the trimmed V and J ends, which lost 0 bases and 4 bases, there was a span of 10 bases. CDR3 nucleotide sequence: TGTGCCAGCAGCTTGGGCGGGGGGAGCACTGAAGCTTTCTTT. Its protein product is CASSLGGGSTEAFF.

The rearrangement links TRBV11-3 to TRBJ2-1; 7 positions match TRBD1. This CDR3 comprises 14 residues. The junction had 5 bases not matched to a gene; V was cut back by 5 bases and J by 4 bases. The germline CDR1 and CDR2 sequences are SGHNT and YENEEA. This CDR3 is CASSTGDLYNEQFF. The DNA of the CDR3 is TGTGCCAGCAGCACAGGGGATCTATACAATGAGCAGTTCTTC. The whole variable domain, filled in from reference TRBV11-3 and TRBJ2-1, reads EAGVVQSPRYKIIEKKQPVAFWCNPISGHNTLYWYLQNLGQGPELLIRYENEEAVDDSQLPKDRFSAERLKGVDSTLKIQPAELGDSAVYLCASSTGDLYNEQFFGPGTRLTVL.

The J gene is TRBJ2-7, the V gene TRBV18; 12 bases agree with TRBD1. After removal of 6 bases from V and 3 bases from J, the junction contained 12 bases not matched to a gene. The germline CDR1 and CDR2 sequences are KGHSH and LQKENI. The CDR3 is 17 residues long. As DNA, the CDR3 is TGTGCCAGCTCGTACGGGACAGGGGGCTCCGCCCTCTACGAGCAGTACTTC. This gives the protein CASSYGTGGSALYEQYF.

In DNA, the CDR3 is TGTGCCAGCAGTTTATCACCGGGGTATAGTCAACACGAGCAGTACTTC. Protein product: CASSLSPGYSQHEQYF. The chain uses TRBV28 and TRBJ2-7, with TRBD2 as a possible D gene (5 bases). Trimming pared 1 base from V and 5 bases from J, leaving 18 bases between. This CDR3 is 16 amino acids long. In germline, CDR1 is MDHEN, CDR2 SYDVKM.

CDR3 DNA sequence: TGTGCCAGCAGCTTTAGTCTGGGGTCAGGGGATCAGCCCCAGCATTTT. As protein: CASSFSLGSGDQPQHF. The chain links TRBV5-8 to TRBJ1-5, with a tentative D call TRBD1 (6 bases). Trimming shortened V by 2 bases and J by 5 bases, and 17 bases separated the two germline ends. The CDR3 covers 16 residues. Looked up from germline, CDR1 is SGHTS and CDR2 is YDEGEE.